Presented here are 32 T cell receptor beta chains from one specimen sequenced in a study of T cell responses to AZD1222 COVID-19 vaccine. Libraries were prepared by immunoSEQ multiplex PCR; TCRdb keeps only in-frame clonotypes and omits some of them. The sample contains 100,000 to 150,000 clones, about 79% of which appear only once. This specimen was peripheral blood, taken 28 days after the second AZD1222 dose. The origin of the receptors is an adult who received the AZD1222 COVID-19 vaccine.

The CDR3 loop reads CASSGGQEQPQHF. CDR3 nucleotide sequence: TGTGCCAGTAGTGGGGGGCAGGAGCAGCCCCAGCATTTT. The gene calls are TRBV19 and TRBJ1-5; possibly TRBD1 for D (6 bases). Looked up from germline, CDR1 is LNHDA and CDR2 is SQIVND (reference sequence). Trimming removed 5 bases from V and 7 bases from J, with 12 bases in between. The CDR3 covers 13 residues.

The chain joins TRBV29-1 to TRBJ1-4; D may be TRBD1 (5 bases). The CDR3 length is 12 residues. V dropped 4 bases and J dropped 7 bases, with 10 bases sitting between them. Germline V gives CDR1 SQVTM, CDR2 ANQGSEA. The DNA of the CDR3 is TGCAGCGTTGGACAGCCCGGTGAAAAACTGTTTTTT. It translates to CSVGQPGEKLFF. Looking up the rest from reference TRBV29-1 and TRBJ1-4 gives the full variable domain: SAVISQKPSRDICQRGTSLTIQCQVDSQVTMMFWYRQQPGQSLTLIATANQGSEATYESGFVIDKFPISRPNLTFSTLTVSNMSPEDSSIYLCSVGQPGEKLFFGSGTQLSVL.

The rearrangement joins TRBV3-1 (or the pseudogene TRBV3-2) to TRBJ2-3; no definite D call. Per germline, CDR1 LGHDT and CDR2 YNNKEL (reference sequence). The CDR3 runs 14 residues. V lost 1 base and J 3 bases, leaving 8 bases between the germline ends. The CDR3 DNA sequence: TGTGCCAGCAGCCAAGGGTTTTGGACAGATACGCAGTATTTT. Translating gives CASSQGFWTDTQYF.

The CDR3: CASSIKGGAGGYTF. CDR3 coding DNA: TGTGCCAGTAGTATCAAGGGAGGGGCCGGAGGCTACACCTTC. This chain joins TRBV19 and TRBJ1-2, with D perhaps TRBD1 (5 bases). V dropped 3 bases and J dropped 8 bases, with 16 bases sitting between them. Per germline, CDR1 LNHDA and CDR2 SQIVND (reference sequence). CDR3 size: 14 residues.

This chain uses TRBV3-1 (or the pseudogene TRBV3-2) with TRBJ2-7; TRBD2 agrees at 7 bases. This CDR3 spans 13 amino acids. Germline values: CDR1 LGHDT, CDR2 YNNKEL (reference sequence). The trim removed 4 bases at V and 6 bases at J, leaving 6 bases unmatched. The CDR3 here is CASSPMTSSEQYF. In DNA form, the CDR3 reads TGTGCCAGCAGCCCTATGACTAGCTCCGAGCAGTACTTC.

The CDR3 region is CASSLAGQNQPQHF. In DNA, the CDR3 is TGTGCCAGCAGCTTAGCTGGACAGAATCAGCCCCAGCATTTT. The chain recombines TRBV7-8 with TRBJ1-5; weak D call: TRBD1 (6 bases). CDR3 length: 14 residues. Germline lookup yields CDR1 SGHVS and CDR2 FQNEAQ. Trimming pared 0 bases from V and 4 bases from J, leaving 7 bases between.

This chain connects TRBV6-7 to TRBJ1-5; 8 positions agree with TRBD1. TRBV6-7 is labeled an ORF, and its function is uncertain. J lost 0 bases, V lost 1 base, and 5 bases had no gene match. The CDR3 length is 17 residues. CDR3 DNA sequence: TGTGCCAGCAGTTACTTCACAGGGGGAATTAGCAATCAGCCCCAGCATTTT. Its translation is CASSYFTGGISNQPQHF.

The chain carries TRBV6-4 and TRBJ1-2, with 11 bases identical to TRBD1. V was clipped by 6 bases and J by 6 bases; unmatched bases: 6. This CDR3 comprises 14 residues. Per germline, CDR1 MRHNA and CDR2 SNTAGT. The CDR3 bases are TGTGCCAGCAGGAAGGGACAGGGGGTACATGGCTACACCTTC. Residues: CASRKGQGVHGYTF.

This rearrangement joins TRBV29-1 to TRBJ1-2; no firm D call. Trimming pared 6 bases from V and 6 bases from J, leaving 17 bases between. The CDR3 extends over 13 amino acids. Germline V gene sequence: CDR1 SQVTM, CDR2 ANQGSEA. This chain's CDR3 is CSVAPEVEDGYTF. In nucleotides, the CDR3 is TGCAGCGTGGCCCCAGAGGTTGAGGATGGCTACACCTTC.

V and J are TRBV19 and TRBJ1-5; 8 bases map to TRBD1. Germline V lookup: CDR1 LNHDA, CDR2 SQIVND (reference sequence). The CDR3 sequence is 14 residues long. The V gene end was trimmed by 0 bases and the J gene end by 15 bases; junction bases not matched to a gene: 10. Written as DNA, the CDR3 is TGTGCCAGTAGTATAGAGGGGCGACAGGGGCCTCGGCATTTT. Protein sequence: CASSIEGRQGPRHF.

This chain joins TRBV27 and TRBJ1-6; D not resolved. CDR1 is MNHEY, CDR2 SMNVEV, per germline (reference sequence). The CDR3 sequence is 15 residues long. The V end was cut by 6 bases, the J end by 4 bases, with 13 bases between. CDR3 sequence: CASSRGFGYNSPLHF. CDR3 nucleotides: TGTGCCAGCAGCCGGGGTTTCGGGTATAATTCACCCCTCCACTTT.

This chain connects TRBV2 to TRBJ2-3, with 8 bases aligning to TRBD2. Trimming at V came to 10 bases and at J to 6 bases, leaving 12 bases not matched to a gene. CDR1 is SNHLY, CDR2 FYNNEI, per germline. The CDR3 runs to 14 residues. The CDR3 reads CAILYGTSWDTQYF. The CDR3 region has the DNA TGTGCCATATTATACGGGACTAGTTGGGATACGCAGTATTTT.

The chain uses TRBV10-2 and TRBJ2-7, with 9 bases matching TRBD2. Germline V gives CDR1 WSHSY, CDR2 SAAADI. V was pared by 4 bases and J by 3 bases, with 7 bases of the junction left unmatched. This CDR3 contains 15 residues. This chain's CDR3 is CASSGVAGVLYEQYF. The DNA of the CDR3 is TGCGCCAGCAGTGGAGTAGCGGGGGTACTCTACGAGCAGTACTTC.

Points on this clone: A read error may produce the germline difference seen at one junction end. The chain has TRBV6-2 or TRBV6-3 and TRBJ1-5; D is ambiguous. Germline CDR1 is MNHEY and CDR2 is SVGEGT. The CDR3 extends over 14 amino acids. The CDR3: CASSVRVVNQPQHF. CDR3 nucleotide sequence: TGTGCCAGCAGCGTAAGGGTTGTCAATCAGCCTCAGCATTTT.

The chain is built from TRBV3-1 (or the pseudogene TRBV3-2) and TRBJ1-1; D ambiguous. From germline, CDR1 is LGHDT and CDR2 YNNKEL (reference sequence). Trimming cost V 0 bases and J 7 bases, with 12 bases left between them. The CDR3 totals 14 residues. The CDR3 nucleotides read TGTGCCAGCAGCCAAGACCTTTCGGGCAGTGAAGCTTTCTTT. This encodes CASSQDLSGSEAFF.

This rearrangement joins TRBV10-3 to TRBJ2-3; D possibly uses TRBD1 or TRBD2 (6 bases each). The V and J ends lost 2 bases and 5 bases respectively, with 11 bases between them. This CDR3 comprises 14 residues. The germline gives CDR1 ENHRY, CDR2 SYGVKD. The CDR3 DNA is TGTGCCATCAGTGAGCCAGGGGAGGTAGATACGCAGTATTTT. Translating it yields CAISEPGEVDTQYF.

This clone was observed a single time. The gene calls are TRBV9 and TRBJ2-5; D possibly corresponds to TRBD1 (6 bases). Trimming removed 6 bases from V and 2 bases from J, with 17 bases in between. In germline, CDR1 is SGDLS, CDR2 YYNGEE. There are 15 residues in the CDR3. The CDR3 bases are TGTGCCAGCACCTCCAGGGGCGGAAGTCAAGAGACCCAGTACTTC. This sequence encodes CASTSRGGSQETQYF. The variable domain in full, with the rest retrieved from reference TRBV9 and TRBJ2-5, is DSGVTQTPKHLITATGQRVTLRCSPRSGDLSVYWYQQSLDQGLQFLIQYYNGEERAKGNILERFSAQQFPDLHSELNLSSLELGDSALYFCASTSRGGSQETQYFGPGTRLLVL.

This chain joins TRBV5-8 and TRBJ2-7; D remains unclear. The CDR3 has 12 residues. The V end lost 6 bases, the J end lost 0 bases, and 7 bases lay between the germline ends. Germline V gene data show CDR1 as SGHTS and CDR2 as YDEGEE. CDR3 sequence reads: CASIVGSYEQYF. CDR3 nucleotides: TGTGCCAGCATAGTGGGCTCCTACGAGCAGTACTTC.

The rearrangement uses TRBV18 and TRBJ1-5; D gene unclear. Between the trimmed V and J ends, which lost 2 bases and 3 bases, there was a span of 8 bases. Germline values: CDR1 KGHSH, CDR2 LQKENI. The CDR3 spans 14 residues. In DNA, the CDR3 is TGTGCCAGCTCACCAGGCAACCCCAATCAGCCCCAGCATTTT. Translated, it gives CASSPGNPNQPQHF.

The chain combines TRBV5-1 with TRBJ2-2; D gene ambiguous. Germline V gene sequence: CDR1 SGHRS, CDR2 YFSETQ. The CDR3 contains 16 residues. Trimming stripped 4 bases from V and 1 base from J, with 14 bases between. The CDR3 protein is CASSPRGPMNTGELFF. The CDR3 DNA reads TGCGCCAGCAGCCCGCGAGGACCGATGAACACCGGGGAGCTGTTTTTT. Supplemented by reference TRBV5-1 and TRBJ2-2, the full variable domain reads KAGVTQTPRYLIKTRGQQVTLSCSPISGHRSVSWYQQTPGQGLQFLFEYFSETQRNKGNFPGRFSGRQFSNSRSEMNVSTLELGDSALYLCASSPRGPMNTGELFFGEGSRLTVL.

The chain uses TRBV6-5 and TRBJ1-2; 8 bases map to TRBD1. J gave up 7 bases and V 6 bases, and 13 bases lay outside the gene matches. Looked up from germline, CDR1 is MNHEY and CDR2 is SVGAGI. This CDR3 contains 15 residues. This chain's CDR3 is CASRRGQVIVGGYTF. CDR3 nucleotides: TGTGCCAGCAGACGGGGACAGGTGATAGTCGGTGGCTACACCTTC.

This rearrangement joins TRBV6-5 to TRBJ1-2; D is ambiguous. The CDR3 contains 13 residues. Deletions cut 0 bases from V and 4 bases from J, with 6 bases between. Germline V gene lookup returns CDR1 MNHEY and CDR2 SVGAGI. CDR3 nucleotide sequence: TGTGCCAGCAGTTACTCCCGGTTCTATGGCTACACCTTC. The encoded protein is CASSYSRFYGYTF.

This clone was detected only once. This rearrangement joins TRBV15 to TRBJ1-2; D gene uncertain. The V end was cut by 0 bases, the J end by 8 bases, with 16 bases between. The CDR3 sequence is 15 residues long. From germline, CDR1 is LNHNV and CDR2 YYDKDF (reference sequence). CDR3 nucleotides: TGTGCCACCAGCAGAGATCTCCGACCCGAGGAGGGCTACACCTTC. Translating gives CATSRDLRPEEGYTF.

On this clone: Other DNA variants within this sample encode the same CDR3. This sequence joins TRBV18 and TRBJ1-5, with D possibly being TRBD1 (5 bases). Trimming took off 5 bases at V and 4 bases at J, with 12 bases between the two ends. Germline V lookup: CDR1 KGHSH, CDR2 LQKENI. This CDR3 spans 14 amino acids. CDR3 loop: CASSGQGGNQPQHF. In DNA form, the CDR3 reads TGTGCCAGCTCAGGGCAGGGTGGGAATCAGCCCCAGCATTTT.

This chain links TRBV5-1 with TRBJ1-2; a weak D match, TRBD1 (6 bases). Trimming left V 4 bases short and J 0 bases short, with 10 bases between. The CDR3 extends over 14 amino acids. Germline V CDR1 and CDR2: SGHRS, YFSETQ. CDR3 sequence (DNA): TGCGCCAGCAGCGTTTCAGGGGCTAACTATGGCTACACCTTC. It is translated as CASSVSGANYGYTF. The full variable domain, completed using reference TRBV5-1 and TRBJ1-2, is KAGVTQTPRYLIKTRGQQVTLSCSPISGHRSVSWYQQTPGQGLQFLFEYFSETQRNKGNFPGRFSGRQFSNSRSEMNVSTLELGDSALYLCASSVSGANYGYTFGSGTRLTVV.

The chain uses TRBV19 and TRBJ1-2; 12 bases are a match to TRBD1. The V gene end was trimmed by 6 bases and the J gene end by 4 bases; junction bases not matched to a gene: 9. The CDR3 consists of 16 residues. Germline V lookup: CDR1 LNHDA, CDR2 SQIVND (reference sequence). The CDR3 region has the DNA TGTGCCAGTAGGGGCGGGGACAGGGGGCTGCGCTATGGCTACACCTTC. Translated, it gives CASRGGDRGLRYGYTF.

The chain combines TRBV10-3 with TRBJ2-1; 8 bases agree with TRBD2. Germline V CDR1 and CDR2: ENHRY, SYGVKD. The CDR3 totals 15 residues. V was clipped by 2 bases and J by 3 bases; unmatched bases: 3. The CDR3 here is CAISEGRGVYNEQFF. CDR3 in DNA: TGTGCCATCAGTGAGGGGCGGGGGGTCTACAATGAGCAGTTCTTC.

Notes on this clone: Different DNA sequences within this sample yield the same CDR3. This chain links TRBV7-3 with TRBJ1-1; no clear D gene. The CDR3 is made up of 13 amino acids. Per the germline V gene, CDR1 is SGHTA and CDR2 is FQGTGA. V was cut by 5 bases and J by 0 bases, with 7 bases left in between. The chain's CDR3 is CASSPGLNTEAFF. In DNA form, the CDR3 reads TGTGCCAGCAGCCCGGGCTTGAACACTGAAGCTTTCTTT.

The gene calls are TRBV11-2 and TRBJ2-5; 8 nucleotides line up with TRBD1. J lost 3 bases, V lost 5 bases, and 11 bases had no gene match. The CDR3 runs to 16 residues. From germline, CDR1 is SGHAT and CDR2 FQNNGV. CDR3 nucleotide sequence: TGTGCCAGCAGCGCACCTCCCGGGACAGGTGAAGAGACCCAGTACTTC. It encodes CASSAPPGTGEETQYF.

The rearrangement links TRBV27 to TRBJ2-7, with TRBD1 matching 7 bases. This CDR3 spans 14 amino acids. After removal of 5 bases from V and 1 base from J, the junction contained 5 bases not matched to a gene. The V gene's germline CDR1 is MNHEY and CDR2 SMNVEV (reference sequence). CDR3: CASSPRQGSYEQYF. CDR3 DNA sequence: TGTGCCAGCAGTCCACGACAGGGTTCCTACGAGCAGTACTTC.

This rearrangement joins TRBV18 to TRBJ2-7, with 9 positions matching TRBD1. J was trimmed by 6 bases and V by 2 bases; bases with no gene match: 2. This CDR3 comprises 13 residues. The germline CDR1 and CDR2 sequences are KGHSH and LQKENI. CDR3 nucleotide sequence: TGTGCCAGCTCACCAACAGGGGGCGGCGAGCAGTACTTC. It codes for CASSPTGGGEQYF.

The chain couples TRBV4-1 to TRBJ2-7; D is undetermined. Germline assignment: CDR1 MGHRA and CDR2 YSYEKL. V lost 1 base to trimming and J lost 2 bases, with 12 bases between them. This CDR3 comprises 15 residues. As DNA, the CDR3 is TGCGCCAGCAGCCAAGCGAGCACTTCTACCTACGAGCAGTACTTC. Its protein product is CASSQASTSTYEQYF.